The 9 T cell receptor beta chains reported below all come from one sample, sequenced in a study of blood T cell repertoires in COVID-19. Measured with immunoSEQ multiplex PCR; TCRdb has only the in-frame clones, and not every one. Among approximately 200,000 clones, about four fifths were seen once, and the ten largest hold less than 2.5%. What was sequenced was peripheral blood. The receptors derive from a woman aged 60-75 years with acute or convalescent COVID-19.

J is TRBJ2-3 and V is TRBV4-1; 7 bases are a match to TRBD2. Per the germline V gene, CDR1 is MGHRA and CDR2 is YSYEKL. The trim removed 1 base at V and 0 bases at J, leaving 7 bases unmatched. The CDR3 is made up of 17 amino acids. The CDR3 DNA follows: TGCGCCAGCAGCCAAGCATGGCTAGCGGAGAGCACAGATACGCAGTATTTT. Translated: CASSQAWLAESTDTQYF.

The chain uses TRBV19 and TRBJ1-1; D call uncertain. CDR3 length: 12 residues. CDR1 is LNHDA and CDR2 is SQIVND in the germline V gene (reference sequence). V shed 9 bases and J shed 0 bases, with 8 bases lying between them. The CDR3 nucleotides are TGTGCCAGCGGAGGGATGAACACTGAAGCTTTCTTT. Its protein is CASGGMNTEAFF.

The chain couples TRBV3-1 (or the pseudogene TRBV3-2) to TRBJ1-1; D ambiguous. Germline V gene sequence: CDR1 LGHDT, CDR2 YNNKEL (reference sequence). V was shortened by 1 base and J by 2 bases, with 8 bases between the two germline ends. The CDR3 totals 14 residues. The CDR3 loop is CASSQAGINTEAFF. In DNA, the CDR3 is TGTGCCAGCAGCCAAGCAGGAATAAACACTGAAGCTTTCTTT.

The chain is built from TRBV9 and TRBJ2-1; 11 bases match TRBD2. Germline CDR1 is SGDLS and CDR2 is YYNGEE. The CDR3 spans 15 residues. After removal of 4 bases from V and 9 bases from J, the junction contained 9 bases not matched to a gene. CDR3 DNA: TGTGCCAGCAGCCTTAGCGGGGGGGCTTCTGGTGAGCAGTTCTTC. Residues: CASSLSGGASGEQFF.

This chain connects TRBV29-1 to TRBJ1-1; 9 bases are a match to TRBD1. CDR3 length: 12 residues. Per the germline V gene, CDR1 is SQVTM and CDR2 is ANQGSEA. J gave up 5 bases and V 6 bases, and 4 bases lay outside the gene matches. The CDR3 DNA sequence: TGCAGCGTGGGACAGGGAACTACTGAAGCTTTCTTT. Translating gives CSVGQGTTEAFF.

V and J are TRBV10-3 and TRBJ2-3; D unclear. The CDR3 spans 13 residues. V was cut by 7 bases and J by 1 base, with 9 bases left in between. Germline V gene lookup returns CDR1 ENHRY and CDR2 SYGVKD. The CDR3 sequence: CAINEYGTDTQYF. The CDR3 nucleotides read TGTGCCATCAACGAGTACGGCACAGATACGCAGTATTTT.

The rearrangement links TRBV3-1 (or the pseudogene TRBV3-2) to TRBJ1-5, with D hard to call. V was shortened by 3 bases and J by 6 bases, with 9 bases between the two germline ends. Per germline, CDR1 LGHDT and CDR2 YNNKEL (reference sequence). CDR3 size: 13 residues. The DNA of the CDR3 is TGTGCCAGCAGCCAGCTCCTGAGTCAGCCCCAGCATTTT. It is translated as CASSQLLSQPQHF.

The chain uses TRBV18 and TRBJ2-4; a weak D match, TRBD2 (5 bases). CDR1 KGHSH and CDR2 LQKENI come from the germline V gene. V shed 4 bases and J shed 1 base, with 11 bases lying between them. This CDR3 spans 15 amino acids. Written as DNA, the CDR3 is TGTGCCAGCTCACTTCTCGGGGAGGCCAAAAACATTCAGTACTTC. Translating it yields CASSLLGEAKNIQYF.

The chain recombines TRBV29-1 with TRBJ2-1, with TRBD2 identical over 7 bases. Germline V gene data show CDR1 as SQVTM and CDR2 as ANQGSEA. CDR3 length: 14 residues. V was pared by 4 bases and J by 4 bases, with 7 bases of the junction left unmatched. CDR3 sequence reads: CSVARGGAYNEQFF. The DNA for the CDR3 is TGCAGCGTTGCTCGCGGGGGAGCTTACAATGAGCAGTTCTTC.